Listed here are 16 T cell receptor beta chains from one sample, sequenced in a study of cytomegalovirus exposure and HLA in healthy donors. Primers for the PCR totalled 60 Vbeta and 13 Jbeta. The data were produced by immunoSEQ multiplex PCR, yet TCRdb's version contains in-frame clones alone and is incomplete. The sample contains 150,000 to 200,000 clones, 76% of which appear only once. Material: PBMCs. The receptors stem from a woman aged 25 to 39 in good health and CMV-seropositive.

The chain employs TRBV7-2 and TRBJ1-3; D gene uncertain. Deletions cut 1 base from V and 0 bases from J, with 10 bases between. The CDR3 runs 16 residues. Germline CDR1 and CDR2: SGHTA and FQGNSA. The chain's CDR3 is CASSLDAGGSGNTIYF. CDR3 DNA sequence: TGTGCCAGCAGCTTAGATGCCGGCGGCTCTGGAAACACCATATATTTT.

The chain uses TRBV4-1 and TRBJ1-5; 8 positions match TRBD1. The germline gives CDR1 MGHRA, CDR2 YSYEKL. This CDR3 has 14 residues. V trimming: 2 bases; J trimming: 5 bases; junction bases outside the gene matches: 2. The CDR3 spells CASSQRTGHQPQHF. The CDR3 coding sequence is TGCGCCAGCAGCCAACGGACAGGGCATCAGCCCCAGCATTTT.

About this clone: Relative to the germline gene, one junction end is altered; a read error may explain this. The V gene is TRBV7-9, the J gene TRBJ1-5; 9 bases are a match to TRBD1. There are 16 residues in the CDR3. Germline CDR1 SEHNR, CDR2 FQNEAQ (reference sequence). CDR3 sequence (DNA): TGTGCCAGCCGCTTAGGGACAGGGACCAGCAATCAGCCCCAGCATTTT. This encodes CASRLGTGTSNQPQHF. The variable domain in full, completed from reference TRBV7-9 and TRBJ1-5, reads DTGVSQNPRHKITKRGQNVTFRCDPISEHNRLYWYRQTLGQGPEFLTYFQNEAQLEKSRLLSDRFSAERPKGSFSTLEIQRTEQGDSAMYLCASRLGTGTSNQPQHFGDGTRLSIL.

This chain joins TRBV2 and TRBJ1-2; no definite D call. Germline-derived CDR1 and CDR2 are SNHLY and FYNNEI. Trimming shortened V by 5 bases and J by 8 bases, and 12 bases separated the two germline ends. This CDR3 has 12 residues. CDR3 DNA: TGTGCCAGCAGTCGCCAGAATAAGGGCTACACCTTC. It yields the protein CASSRQNKGYTF.

This clone was detected only once. The chain joins TRBV19 to TRBJ2-4; perhaps TRBD1 as D (5 bases). V lost 6 bases and J 1 base, leaving 10 bases between the germline ends. Germline CDR1 LNHDA, CDR2 SQIVND (reference sequence). This CDR3 spans 14 amino acids. This chain's CDR3 is CASRHQGAKNIQYF. The CDR3 nucleotides read TGTGCCAGTAGACACCAGGGCGCCAAAAACATTCAGTACTTC. Based on the CDR3 plus reference TRBV19 and TRBJ2-4, the full variable domain is DGGITQSPKYLFRKEGQNVTLSCEQNLNHDAMYWYRQDPGQGLRLIYYSQIVNDFQKGDIAEGYSVSREKKESFPLTVTSAQKNPTAFYLCASRHQGAKNIQYFGAGTRLSVL.

J is TRBJ2-2 and V is TRBV10-3; tentatively, D is TRBD1 (5 bases). Germline V gene lookup returns CDR1 ENHRY and CDR2 SYGVKD. Trimming shortened V by 7 bases and J by 5 bases, and 17 bases separated the two germline ends. The CDR3 totals 15 residues. DNA of the CDR3: TGTGCCATCACTGCCGTCCAGGGTGGAACCGGGGAGCTGTTTTTT. Its translation: CAITAVQGGTGELFF.

V is TRBV11-2 and J is TRBJ2-3; TRBD2 aligns across 10 bases. V shed 6 bases and J 5 bases; nucleotides not matched to a gene: 2. The CDR3 is made up of 13 amino acids. From germline, CDR1 is SGHAT and CDR2 FQNNGV. The CDR3 region is CASRPSGGDTQYF. The CDR3 DNA follows: TGTGCCAGCAGGCCTAGCGGGGGAGATACGCAGTATTTT.

CDR3 nucleotide sequence: TGTGCCAGCAGCACGACAGGGGCCTTTACCTACGAGCAGTACTTC. This encodes CASSTTGAFTYEQYF. The chain employs TRBV25-1 and TRBJ2-5; 8 bases are shared with TRBD1. Gene TRBJ2-7 matches the end of the DNA better, so the J call may be wrong. The CDR3 runs to 15 residues. Germline assignment: CDR1 MGHDK and CDR2 SYGVNS.

This clone was recorded only once. Germline and junction disagree at one end, which may indicate a read error. Other DNA sequences in this sample translate to the same CDR3. This chain connects TRBV18 to TRBJ2-7; 9 bases line up with TRBD1. The CDR3 spans 14 residues. CDR1 is KGHSH, CDR2 LQKENI, per germline. DNA of the CDR3: TGTGCCAGCTCACCGTTACAGGGGGCCGACGAGCAGTACTTT. Its translation is CASSPLQGADEQYF. The variable domain in full, completed from reference TRBV18 and TRBJ2-7, reads NAGVMQNPRHLVRRRGQEARLRCSPMKGHSHVYWYRQLPEEGLKFMVYLQKENIIDESGMPKERFSAEFPKEGPSILRIQQVVRGDSAAYFCASSPLQGADEQYFGPGTRLTVT.

About this clone: Other DNA sequences in this sample translate to the same CDR3. The CDR3 is CASSLGTSGYNEQFF. CDR3 nucleotide sequence: TGCGCCAGCAGCTTAGGGACTAGCGGCTACAATGAGCAGTTCTTC. The V call is TRBV5-1, the J call TRBJ2-1; 11 nucleotides align to TRBD2. The V segment lost 2 bases and the J segment 3 bases; nucleotides outside the gene matches: 1. The germline gives CDR1 SGHRS, CDR2 YFSETQ. CDR3 length: 15 amino acids.

The chain is built from TRBV7-9 and TRBJ2-5, with D perhaps matching TRBD2 (5 bases). The DNA matches TRBJ2-7 better at its end, which makes the J call doubtful. This CDR3 comprises 12 residues. Germline assignment: CDR1 SEHNR and CDR2 FQNEAQ (reference sequence). CDR3 bases: TGTGCCAGCACCTCGGGGAACTACGAGCAGTACTTC. Translated: CASTSGNYEQYF.

The rearrangement links TRBV11-2 to TRBJ2-1; no reliable D call. The germline CDR1 and CDR2 sequences are SGHAT and FQNNGV. Trimming removed 4 bases from V and 7 bases from J, with 17 bases in between. The CDR3 runs to 15 residues. The CDR3 bases are TGTGCCAGCAGCTCTCAAATAGAGGTCCGAAATGAGCAGTTCTTC. Translation gives CASSSQIEVRNEQFF. Using reference TRBV11-2 and TRBJ2-1 for the parts outside the CDR3, the full variable domain is EAGVAQSPRYKIIEKRQSVAFWCNPISGHATLYWYQQILGQGPKLLIQFQNNGVVDDSQLPKDRFSAERLKGVDSTLKIQPAKLEDSAVYLCASSSQIEVRNEQFFGPGTRLTVL.

This clone was seen only a few times. V is TRBV4-2 and J is TRBJ1-3; 8 bases fit TRBD1. V trimming: 4 bases; J trimming: 2 bases; junction bases outside the gene matches: 4. CDR3 size: 15 residues. Germline lookup yields CDR1 LGHNA and CDR2 YNFKEQ. CDR3 region: CASSPRTGPGNTIYF. The CDR3 DNA reads TGTGCCAGCAGCCCTCGGACAGGGCCTGGAAACACCATATATTTT.

V usage is TRBV6-5 and J usage is TRBJ2-1; 9 positions agree with TRBD2. V lost 6 bases, J lost 4 bases, and 7 bases stayed unmatched. This CDR3 is 15 amino acids long. CDR1 MNHEY and CDR2 SVGAGI come from the germline V gene. CDR3 in amino acids: CASSPSSGVYNEQFF. CDR3 DNA: TGTGCCAGCAGCCCCTCTAGCGGGGTTTACAATGAGCAGTTCTTC.

This rearrangement joins TRBV27 to TRBJ1-5; D might be TRBD1 (6 bases). The length of the CDR3 is 13 residues. From germline, CDR1 is MNHEY and CDR2 SMNVEV (reference sequence). The V end was cut by 7 bases, the J end by 2 bases, with 9 bases between. This CDR3 is CASKNRGNQPQHF. CDR3 nucleotide sequence: TGTGCCAGCAAAAACAGGGGCAATCAGCCCCAGCATTTT.

This clone was recorded a few times. The V call is TRBV9, the J call TRBJ2-1; TRBD2 matches at 11 bases. The V gene end was trimmed by 2 bases and the J gene end by 3 bases; junction bases not matched to a gene: 1. Germline values: CDR1 SGDLS, CDR2 YYNGEE. The length of the CDR3 is 15 residues. Here the CDR3 reads CASSVSGGVYNEQFF. DNA of the CDR3: TGTGCCAGCAGCGTTAGCGGGGGGGTCTACAATGAGCAGTTCTTC.